This T cell receptor beta chain derives from a study of beta chain features in type 1 diabetes (dated by TCRdb to 2016 to 2018). Describing the broader study: Mean age, gender distribution, total cell number and subset yield did not differ between patients and healthy donors. A total of 85 million to 140 million sorted cells were examined across all samples, and the number of cells per subset was strongly correlated with RNA yield. The study compared the TCRB repertoires of sorted circulating CD4+ T cell subsets in recently diagnosed type 1 diabetes patients with those in matched healthy donors. Regulatory and stem cell-like memory subsets were obtained from only 8 patients and about 8 healthy donors, while naive and central memory subsets were obtained from all 28 donors.

This clone has more than one count but fewer than ten. The antigen it recognizes is unknown. No much larger clonotype is one base removed from it; base qualities were not supplied. Reading from cysteine to phenylalanine, the CDR3 counts 16 amino acids. The only DNA kept is the CDR3, 48 bases in frame from the first base. Relative to germline, V is missing 0 bases and J is missing 1 base, with 3 bases of the junction outside any gene match. Reading the germline V gene gives CDR1 SGHTA and CDR2 FQGNSA. Each donor gave one peripheral blood draw, averaging approximately 0.12 L, which was collected into heparinised tubes. Using a panel that included CD45RO, CCR7, CD25, CD127, CD95 and CD27, naive, central memory, regulatory and stem cell-like memory CD4+ T cells were sorted on a BD FACSAria II. Every sorted population had a purity above 95%. PBMCs were isolated right away by Lymphoprep density gradient centrifugation and were stained directly, without culture. So that batch effects would be minimized, each experiment stained and sorted samples in pairs, pairing one healthy donor with one patient.

All of the isolated RNA was reverse transcribed with the High Capacity cDNA Reverse Transcription Kit, so expressed TCRB transcripts were sequenced. Deep immunoSEQ sequencing was performed on naive, central memory and regulatory T cell samples, with an average of around 3.5 million total reads per sample. After sorted cells were lysed in RLT buffer, RNA was extracted with DNase-treated RNeasy Micro or Mini kits, with the choice depending on cell number. Each cell subset was processed separately to prevent cross-contamination, with patient and healthy donor samples processed together. The immunoSEQ multiplex PCR was used to amplify TCRB sequences from cDNA, yielding 87-bp fragments that span the CDR3 region. Sequencing of the amplicons was done on the Illumina HiSeq platform. The source study handled its data this way. PCR bias was corrected computationally using synthetic template baselines, and reads within Hamming distance 2 were collapsed, with unmergeable singletons discarded. Reads were aligned against IMGT so that V, D and J genes, CDR3 length and insertions or deletions at six rearrangement sites could be assigned. Within each subset, clonotype counts were normalized to the number of sorted cells before true diversity and Gini coefficients were calculated with the tcR R package. Repertoire sharing was quantified using the overlap coefficient calculated on TCRB nucleotide sequences. As a proxy for the pre-selection repertoire, out-of-frame TCRB sequences from naive cells were analyzed. TCRdb took over this immuneACCESS table, retaining in-frame rearrangements with V and J assigned. Such tables are incomplete; in checked studies, under half of the missing clones stem from an unresolved V gene, and the remainder is unexplained. The V and J calls and the clone size are those of that table, but D and trimming were determined from the DNA. A total of a few hundred thousand clones appear in this sample, 9.5% to 11% of them only once. The ten most abundant clones make up about 0.014% of the sample.

Paper-wide results and their limitations: A moderate but significant shortening of TCRB CDR3 length was observed in type 1 diabetes patients in all four CD4+ subsets. Patients with type 1 diabetes made fewer insertions and deleted more nucleotides at VDJ recombination sites, implying thymic rearrangement abnormalities. Because cDNA rather than genomic DNA was sequenced, highly expressing activated cells could have been over-represented, although no difference in activation and CD3 levels was found between groups. Because the HLA sub-analyses included only small numbers of individuals, any influence of HLA type on TCRB rearrangement was left unresolved. The naive, central memory and regulatory TCRB repertoires appeared to resemble one another more closely among patients than among healthy donors. Shorter templates might have been favored by PCR, but patient and control samples were amplified and corrected together, so both groups would have been affected equally by any skew.

Input material: naive CD4+ T cells from blood. Per the publication, the cell subset or site label means: true naive CD4+ T cells. The V gene is TRBV7-2 and the J gene is TRBJ2-3, and 8 bases in between align with TRBD1. The sequence was collected from a woman aged 30 to 39 in good health. The nucleotide sequence reads TGTGCCAGCAGCTTAGCGCCGGGACAGGGCACAGATACGCAGTATTTT. This is translated as CASSLAPGQGTDTQYF.